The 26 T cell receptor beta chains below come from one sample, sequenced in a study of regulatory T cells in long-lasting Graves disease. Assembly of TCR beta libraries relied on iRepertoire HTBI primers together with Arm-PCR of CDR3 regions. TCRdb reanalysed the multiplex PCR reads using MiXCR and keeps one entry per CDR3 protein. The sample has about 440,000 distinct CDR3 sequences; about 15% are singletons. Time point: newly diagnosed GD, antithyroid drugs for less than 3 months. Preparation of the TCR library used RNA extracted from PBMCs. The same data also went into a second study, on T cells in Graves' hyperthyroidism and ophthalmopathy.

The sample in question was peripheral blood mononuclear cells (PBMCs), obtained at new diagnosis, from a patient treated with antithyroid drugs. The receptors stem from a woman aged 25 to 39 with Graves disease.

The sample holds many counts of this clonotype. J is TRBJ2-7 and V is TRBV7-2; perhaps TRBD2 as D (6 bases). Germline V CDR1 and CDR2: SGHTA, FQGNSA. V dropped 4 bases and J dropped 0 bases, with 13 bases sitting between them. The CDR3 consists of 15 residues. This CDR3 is CASSSAAGTSYEQYF. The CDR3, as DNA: TGTGCCAGCAGCTCCGCTGCGGGGACCTCCTACGAGCAGTACTTC.

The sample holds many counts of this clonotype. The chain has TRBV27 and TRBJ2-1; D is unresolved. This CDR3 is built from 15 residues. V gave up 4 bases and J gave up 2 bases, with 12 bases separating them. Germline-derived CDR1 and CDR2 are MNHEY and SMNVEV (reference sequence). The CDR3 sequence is CASSSRQTTYNEQFF. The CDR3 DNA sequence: TGTGCCAGCAGTTCGAGACAAACGACCTACAATGAGCAGTTCTTC.

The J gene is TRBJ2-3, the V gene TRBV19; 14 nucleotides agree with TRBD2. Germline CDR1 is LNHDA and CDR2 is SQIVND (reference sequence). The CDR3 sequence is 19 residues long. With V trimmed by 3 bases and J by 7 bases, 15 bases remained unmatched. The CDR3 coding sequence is TGTGCCAGTAGTATCCCAGACCCCGGGACTAGCGGGAGAGGCAATACGCAGTATTTT. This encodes CASSIPDPGTSGRGNTQYF.

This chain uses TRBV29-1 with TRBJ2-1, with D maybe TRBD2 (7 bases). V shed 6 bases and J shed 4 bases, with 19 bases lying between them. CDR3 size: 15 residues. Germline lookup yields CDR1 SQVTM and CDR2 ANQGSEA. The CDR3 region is CSVEGGVGKYNEQFF. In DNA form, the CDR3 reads TGCAGCGTGGAGGGGGGGGTGGGGAAATACAATGAGCAGTTCTTC.

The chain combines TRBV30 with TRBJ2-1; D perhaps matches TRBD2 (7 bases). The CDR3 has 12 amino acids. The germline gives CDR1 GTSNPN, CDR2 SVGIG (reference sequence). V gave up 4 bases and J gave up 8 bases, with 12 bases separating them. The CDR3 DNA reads TGTGCCTGGAAGGGGGGGGCCGATGAGCAGTTCTTC. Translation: CAWKGGADEQFF.

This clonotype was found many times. CDR3 nucleotide sequence: TGCAGTGCTCCGAAACAGGGCTCGGGGGCTGAAGCTTTCTTT. Encoded protein: CSAPKQGSGAEAFF. The V call is TRBV20-1, the J call TRBJ1-1; tentative D call: TRBD1 (6 bases). This CDR3 region has 14 residues. Trimming left V 5 bases short and J 6 bases short, with 19 bases between. Germline-derived CDR1 and CDR2 are DFQATT and SNEGSKA (reference sequence).

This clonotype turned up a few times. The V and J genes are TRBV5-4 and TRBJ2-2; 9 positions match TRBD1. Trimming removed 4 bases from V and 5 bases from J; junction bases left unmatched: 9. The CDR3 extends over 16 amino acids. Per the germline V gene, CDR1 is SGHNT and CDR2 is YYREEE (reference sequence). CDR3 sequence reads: CASSGSRDRVTGELFF. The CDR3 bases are TGTGCCAGCAGCGGTTCCCGGGACAGGGTAACCGGGGAGCTGTTTTTT.

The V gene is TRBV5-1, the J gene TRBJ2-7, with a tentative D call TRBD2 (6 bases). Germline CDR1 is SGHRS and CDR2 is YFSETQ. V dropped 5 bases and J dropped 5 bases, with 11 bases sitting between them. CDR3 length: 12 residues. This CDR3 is CASRQEGDEQYF. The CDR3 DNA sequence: TGCGCCAGCAGGCAGGAGGGAGACGAGCAGTACTTC.

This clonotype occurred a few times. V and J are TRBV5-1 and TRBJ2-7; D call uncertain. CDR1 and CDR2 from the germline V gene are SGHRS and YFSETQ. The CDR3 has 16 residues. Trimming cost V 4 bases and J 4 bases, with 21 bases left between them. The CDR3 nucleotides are TGCGCCAGCAGCCTCGGTTTGTTAGGAGTTCTATACGAGCAGTACTTC. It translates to CASSLGLLGVLYEQYF.

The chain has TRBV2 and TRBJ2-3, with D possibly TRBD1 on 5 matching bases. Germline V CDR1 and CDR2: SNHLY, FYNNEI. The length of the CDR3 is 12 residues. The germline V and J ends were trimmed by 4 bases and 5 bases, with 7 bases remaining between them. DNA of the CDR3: TGTGCCAGCAGTGCCCAGGGAGATACGCAGTATTTT. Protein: CASSAQGDTQYF.

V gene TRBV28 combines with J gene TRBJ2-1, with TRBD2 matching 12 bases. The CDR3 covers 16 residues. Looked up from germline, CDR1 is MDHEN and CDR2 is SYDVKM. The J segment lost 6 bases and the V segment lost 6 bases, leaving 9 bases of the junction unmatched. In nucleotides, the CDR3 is TGTGCCAGCAGAAGACTAGCGGGAGCGGTGGTCAATGAGCAGTTCTTC. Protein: CASRRLAGAVVNEQFF.

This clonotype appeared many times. DNA of the CDR3: TGTGCCAGCAGCTTAGTACATAACGAGCAGTACTTC. Its protein is CASSLVHNEQYF. The chain combines TRBV7-8 with TRBJ2-7; D unresolved. Germline CDR1 SGHVS, CDR2 FQNEAQ. Trimming shortened V by 1 base and J by 5 bases, and 6 bases separated the two germline ends. The CDR3 consists of 12 residues.

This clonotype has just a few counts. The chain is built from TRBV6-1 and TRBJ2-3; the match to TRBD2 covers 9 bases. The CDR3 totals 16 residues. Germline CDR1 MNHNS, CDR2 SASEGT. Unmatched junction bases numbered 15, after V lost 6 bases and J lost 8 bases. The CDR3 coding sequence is TGTGCCAGCAGCAAGGCGGCTAGCGGGGCCTGGATTACGCAGTATTTT. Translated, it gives CASSKAASGAWITQYF.

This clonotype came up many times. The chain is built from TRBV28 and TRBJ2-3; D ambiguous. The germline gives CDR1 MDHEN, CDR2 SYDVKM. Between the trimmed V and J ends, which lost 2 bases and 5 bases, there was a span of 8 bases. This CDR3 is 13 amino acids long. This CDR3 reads CASSLAAGDTQYF. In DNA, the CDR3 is TGTGCCAGCAGTTTAGCTGCCGGAGATACGCAGTATTTT.

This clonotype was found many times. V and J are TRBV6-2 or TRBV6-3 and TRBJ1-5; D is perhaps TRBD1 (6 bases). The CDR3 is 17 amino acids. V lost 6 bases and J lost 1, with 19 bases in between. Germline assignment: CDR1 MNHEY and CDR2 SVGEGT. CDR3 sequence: CASRRDINPGSNQPQHF. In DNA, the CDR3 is TGTGCCAGCAGAAGGGACATCAACCCGGGGAGCAATCAGCCCCAGCATTTT.

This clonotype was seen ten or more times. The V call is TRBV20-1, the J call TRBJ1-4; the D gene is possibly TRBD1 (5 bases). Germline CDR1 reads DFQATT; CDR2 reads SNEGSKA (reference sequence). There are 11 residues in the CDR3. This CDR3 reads CQGGSNEKLFF. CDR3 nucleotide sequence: TGCCAGGGCGGGTCTAATGAAAAACTGTTTTTT.

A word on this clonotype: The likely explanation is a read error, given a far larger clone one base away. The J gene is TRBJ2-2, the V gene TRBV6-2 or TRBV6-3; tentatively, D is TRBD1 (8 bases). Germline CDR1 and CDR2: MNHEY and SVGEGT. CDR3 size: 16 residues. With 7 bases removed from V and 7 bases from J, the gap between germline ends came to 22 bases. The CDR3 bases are TGTGCCAGCACCTGGGACACAGGGGGGGGAGTCGGGGAGCTGTTTTTT. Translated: CASTWDTGGGVGELFF.

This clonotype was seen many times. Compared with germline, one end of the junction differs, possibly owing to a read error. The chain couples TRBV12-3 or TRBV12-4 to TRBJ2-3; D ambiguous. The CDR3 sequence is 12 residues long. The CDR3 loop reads CASSLAADTQYF. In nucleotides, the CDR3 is TGTGCCAGCAGCTTAGCAGCAGATACGCAGTATTTT.

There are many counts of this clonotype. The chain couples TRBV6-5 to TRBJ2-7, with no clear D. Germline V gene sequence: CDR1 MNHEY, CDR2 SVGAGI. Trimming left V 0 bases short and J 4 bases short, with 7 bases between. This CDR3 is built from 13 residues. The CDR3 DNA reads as TGTGCCAGCAGTTACTCGCACGGGTACGAGCAGTACTTC. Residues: CASSYSHGYEQYF.

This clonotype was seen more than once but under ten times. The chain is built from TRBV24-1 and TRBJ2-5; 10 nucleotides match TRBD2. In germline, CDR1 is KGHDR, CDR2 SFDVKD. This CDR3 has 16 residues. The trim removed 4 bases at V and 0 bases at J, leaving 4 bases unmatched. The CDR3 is CATSDQTSGYQETQYF. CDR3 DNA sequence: TGTGCCACCAGTGACCAGACTAGCGGGTACCAAGAGACCCAGTACTTC.

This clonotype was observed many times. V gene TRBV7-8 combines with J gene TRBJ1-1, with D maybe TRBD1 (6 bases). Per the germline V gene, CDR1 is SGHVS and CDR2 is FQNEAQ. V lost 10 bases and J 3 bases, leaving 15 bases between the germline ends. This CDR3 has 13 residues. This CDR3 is CATDTGLHTEAFF. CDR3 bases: TGTGCCACCGATACAGGGCTGCACACTGAAGCTTTCTTT.

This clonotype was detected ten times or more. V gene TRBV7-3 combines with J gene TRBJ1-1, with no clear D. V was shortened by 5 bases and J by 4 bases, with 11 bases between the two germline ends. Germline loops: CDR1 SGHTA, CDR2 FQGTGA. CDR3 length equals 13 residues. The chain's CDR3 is CASSARKGTEAFF. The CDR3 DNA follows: TGTGCCAGCAGCGCCCGGAAGGGCACTGAAGCTTTCTTT.

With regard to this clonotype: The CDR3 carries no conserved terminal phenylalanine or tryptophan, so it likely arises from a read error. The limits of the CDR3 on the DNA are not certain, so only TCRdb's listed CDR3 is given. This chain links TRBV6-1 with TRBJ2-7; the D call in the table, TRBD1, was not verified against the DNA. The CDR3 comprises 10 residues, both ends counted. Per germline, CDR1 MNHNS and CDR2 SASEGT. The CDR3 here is CASTQRGPPG.

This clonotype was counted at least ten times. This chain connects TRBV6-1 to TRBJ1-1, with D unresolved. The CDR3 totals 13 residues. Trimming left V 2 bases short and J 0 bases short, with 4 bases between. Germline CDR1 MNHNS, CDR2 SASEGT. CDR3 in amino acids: CASSETMNTEAFF. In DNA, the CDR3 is TGTGCCAGCAGTGAAACCATGAACACTGAAGCTTTCTTT.

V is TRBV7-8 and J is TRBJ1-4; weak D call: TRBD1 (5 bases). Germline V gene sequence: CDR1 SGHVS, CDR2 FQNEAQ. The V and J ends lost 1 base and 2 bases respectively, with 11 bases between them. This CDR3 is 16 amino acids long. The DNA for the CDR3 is TGTGCCAGCAGCTTAGAAGGGGTGGCGACTAATGAAAAACTGTTTTTT. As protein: CASSLEGVATNEKLFF.

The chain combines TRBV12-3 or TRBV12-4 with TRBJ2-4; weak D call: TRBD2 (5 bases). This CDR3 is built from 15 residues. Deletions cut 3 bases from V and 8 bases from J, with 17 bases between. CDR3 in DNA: TGTGCCAGCAGTTTTAGAGGGCTTAGGGTGGACATTCAGTACTTC. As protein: CASSFRGLRVDIQYF.